The 6 T cell receptor beta chains below come from one sample, sequenced in a study of T cell repertoires in cytomegalovirus infection. TCRdb re-called the reads through MiXCR, storing one row per CDR3 protein. The profile shows approximately 700,000 distinct CDR3 sequences, roughly 35% of them singletons. The sample consisted of PBMCs. The source of these receptors is a human donor in good health (CMV status not recorded). Some clones in this sample may be carry-over from other donors' samples.

This clonotype was seen at least ten times. The CDR3 sequence is CASWQGQRDTEAFF. CDR3 nucleotides: TGTGCCAGCTGGCAGGGTCAGCGTGACACTGAAGCTTTCTTT. V usage is TRBV6-1 and J usage is TRBJ1-1; D is possibly TRBD1 (5 bases). The V end lost 8 bases, the J end lost 3 bases, and 16 bases lay between the germline ends. Germline CDR1 and CDR2: MNHNS and SASEGT. This CDR3 comprises 14 residues.

This clonotype was found many times. CDR3 DNA: TGTGCCAGCAGCCTTTTCAGACAGGGGGCAGCGGGTGAGCAGTTCTTC. Amino acid sequence: CASSLFRQGAAGEQFF. The chain joins TRBV28 to TRBJ2-1; 10 positions agree with TRBD1. CDR1 is MDHEN and CDR2 is SYDVKM in the germline V gene. J lost 9 bases, V lost 6 bases, and 14 bases had no gene match. The CDR3 has 16 residues.

The chain has TRBV30 and TRBJ1-2, with D perhaps matching TRBD1 (6 bases). Trimming took 6 bases from V and 2 from J, leaving 7 bases between them. Germline V gene data show CDR1 as GTSNPN and CDR2 as SVGIG (reference sequence). CDR3 length: 11 amino acids. The CDR3 region is CACTGNYGYTF. CDR3 coding DNA: TGTGCCTGTACAGGGAACTATGGCTACACCTTC.

There are a few counts of this clonotype. J is TRBJ2-2 and V is TRBV10-3; the D call may be TRBD1 or TRBD2 (5 bases each). The germline CDR1 and CDR2 sequences are ENHRY and SYGVKD. The CDR3 has 16 residues. Trimming took 7 bases from V and 0 from J, leaving 15 bases between them. CDR3 sequence: CAINTGLNANTGELFF. CDR3 nucleotides: TGTGCCATCAACACAGGACTTAACGCGAACACCGGGGAGCTGTTTTTT.

This clonotype was recorded a few times. The rearrangement links TRBV5-1 to TRBJ2-7; 7 bases are shared with TRBD1. Germline lookup yields CDR1 SGHRS and CDR2 YFSETQ. The trim removed 2 bases at V and 2 bases at J, leaving 7 bases unmatched. This CDR3 spans 15 amino acids. The DNA for the CDR3 is TGCGCCAGCAGCTTTTCCGGGACAGCAACCTACGAGCAGTACTTC. This gives the protein CASSFSGTATYEQYF.

The genes are TRBV15 and TRBJ2-2, with D tentatively TRBD2 (6 bases). Germline V CDR1 and CDR2: LNHNV, YYDKDF (reference sequence). This CDR3 is 18 amino acids long. The germline V and J ends were trimmed by 0 bases and 4 bases, with 18 bases remaining between them. The CDR3 DNA follows: TGTGCCACCAGCAGAGATATTATCCGGCTGGGAGGCACCGGGGAGCTGTTTTTT. Amino acids: CATSRDIIRLGGTGELFF.